A single sample gave rise to the 7 T cell receptor beta chains below, sequenced in a study of blood T cell repertoires in COVID-19. Only in-frame clones appear in the TCRdb table, and some are missing; sequencing was by immunoSEQ multiplex PCR. The sample records about 250,000 clones, approximately 84% being singletons. The sample comprised peripheral blood. The receptors come from a man aged 45-65 years with active or convalescent COVID-19.

This chain connects TRBV7-9 to TRBJ1-6; D possibly corresponds to TRBD1 (6 bases). V shed 8 bases and J shed 0 bases, with 14 bases lying between them. Germline lookup yields CDR1 SEHNR and CDR2 FQNEAQ (reference sequence). The CDR3 covers 16 residues. The chain's CDR3 is CASGQTGSSYNSPLHF. CDR3 nucleotide sequence: TGTGCCAGCGGACAGACAGGTAGCTCCTATAATTCACCCCTCCACTTT. The full variable domain, with the rest looked up from reference TRBV7-9 and TRBJ1-6, is DTGVSQNPRHKITKRGQNVTFRCDPISEHNRLYWYRQTLGQGPEFLTYFQNEAQLEKSRLLSDRFSAERPKGSFSTLEIQRTEQGDSAMYLCASGQTGSSYNSPLHFGNGTRLTVT.

This clone turned up a few times. The CDR3 DNA reads as TGCGCCAGCAGCTTGGACAGGGCGAACACCGGGGAGCTGTTTTTT. Translation: CASSLDRANTGELFF. The chain employs TRBV5-1 and TRBJ2-2; weak D call: TRBD1 (6 bases). Trimming took off 0 bases at V and 0 bases at J, with 6 bases between the two ends. The germline V gene has CDR1 SGHRS and CDR2 YFSETQ. The length of the CDR3 is 15 residues.

The chain has TRBV6-5 and TRBJ2-3, with D possibly TRBD2 on 6 matching bases. Germline lookup yields CDR1 MNHEY and CDR2 SVGAGI. With 5 bases removed from V and 4 bases from J, the gap between germline ends came to 16 bases. The CDR3 is 15 amino acids. The CDR3 nucleotides read TGTGCCAGCAGTCGTGGGACTTTCCCGCCAGATACGCAGTATTTT. Amino acids: CASSRGTFPPDTQYF.

The rearrangement links TRBV11-2 to TRBJ1-6, with D unclear. This CDR3 contains 15 residues. V was shortened by 2 bases and J by 3 bases, with 8 bases between the two germline ends. CDR1 and CDR2 (germline): SGHAT, FQNNGV. CDR3 residues: CASSLLNSYNSPLHF. CDR3 in DNA: TGTGCCAGCAGCTTATTGAACAGCTATAATTCACCCCTCCACTTT. Full variable domain (rest looked up from reference TRBV11-2 and TRBJ1-6): EAGVAQSPRYKIIEKRQSVAFWCNPISGHATLYWYQQILGQGPKLLIQFQNNGVVDDSQLPKDRFSAERLKGVDSTLKIQPAKLEDSAVYLCASSLLNSYNSPLHFGNGTRLTVT.

This clone was found once. The chain uses TRBV19 and TRBJ1-1, with TRBD1 matching 11 bases. This CDR3 has 13 residues. Germline trimming cut 6 bases from V and 6 bases from J; bases unmatched to any gene: 3. Per germline, CDR1 LNHDA and CDR2 SQIVND (reference sequence). The CDR3 spells CASRDRGRSEAFF. The CDR3, as DNA: TGTGCCAGTAGGGACAGGGGGCGTTCTGAAGCTTTCTTT.

This sequence joins TRBV28 and TRBJ2-4; 7 nucleotides align to TRBD1. CDR3 length: 13 residues. Trimming cost V 3 bases and J 8 bases; bases outside gene matches: 4. Per germline, CDR1 MDHEN and CDR2 SYDVKM. Written as DNA, the CDR3 is TGTGCCAGCAGTTTGACAGACAGGGACATTCAGTACTTC. Its protein product is CASSLTDRDIQYF.

This clone was recorded a few times. The chain combines TRBV15 with TRBJ1-6; 7 bases fit TRBD1. CDR1 is LNHNV, CDR2 YYDKDF, per germline (reference sequence). The length of the CDR3 is 15 residues. V lost 8 bases to trimming and J lost 7 bases; unmatched junction nucleotides: 11. CDR3 nucleotides: TGTGCCACCGAAGAGACAGGGTCCGGGAATTCACCCCTCCACTTT. Its translation: CATEETGSGNSPLHF.